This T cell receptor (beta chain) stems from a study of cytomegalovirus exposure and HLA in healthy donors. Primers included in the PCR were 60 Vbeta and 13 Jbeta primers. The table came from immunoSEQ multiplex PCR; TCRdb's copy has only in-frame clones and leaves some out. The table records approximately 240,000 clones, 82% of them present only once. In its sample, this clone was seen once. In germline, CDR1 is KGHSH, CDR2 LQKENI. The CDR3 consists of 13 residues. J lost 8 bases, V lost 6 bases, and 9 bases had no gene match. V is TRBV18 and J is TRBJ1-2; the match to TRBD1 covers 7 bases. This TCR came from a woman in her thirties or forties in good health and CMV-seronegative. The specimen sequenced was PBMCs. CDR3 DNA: TGTGCCAGCTCGCGACAGGGAGTATTCGGCTACACCTTC. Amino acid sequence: CASSRQGVFGYTF.